Below are 15 T cell receptor beta chains sequenced from a single sample in a study of blood T cell repertoires in COVID-19. TCRdb's copy holds only in-frame clones and misses some; the assay was immunoSEQ multiplex PCR. In the table there are around 190,000 clones, roughly 86% of which are singletons. The sequencing sample was made of PBMCs or T cells enriched from blood (not recorded which). Receptors originate from a man aged 40-49 years with acute COVID-19.

The rearrangement joins TRBV4-1 to TRBJ1-2; perhaps TRBD1 as D (6 bases). V dropped 5 bases and J dropped 8 bases, with 15 bases sitting between them. The CDR3 length is 13 residues. Germline CDR1 MGHRA, CDR2 YSYEKL. The CDR3 DNA sequence: TGCGCCAGCAGCACCAATGACAGGCCGGGCTACACCTTC. It encodes CASSTNDRPGYTF.

The chain has TRBV6-4 and TRBJ2-1; no clear D gene. V lost 2 bases and J 5 bases, leaving 7 bases between the germline ends. CDR3 length: 13 amino acids. The V gene's germline CDR1 is MRHNA and CDR2 SNTAGT. The CDR3 is CASSDGRDNEQFF. The DNA for the CDR3 is TGTGCCAGCAGTGACGGGCGAGACAATGAGCAGTTCTTC.

The rearrangement uses TRBV5-1 and TRBJ1-3; no reliable D call. Germline assignment: CDR1 SGHRS and CDR2 YFSETQ. V lost 0 bases, J lost 0 bases, and 13 bases lay in between. The CDR3 consists of 17 residues. In nucleotides, the CDR3 is TGCGCCAGCAGCTTGGAATATAGCGGCTACTCTGGAAACACCATATATTTT. Protein sequence: CASSLEYSGYSGNTIYF.

V is TRBV9 and J is TRBJ2-1; a weak D match, TRBD2 (6 bases). The germline V and J ends were trimmed by 4 bases and 4 bases, with 15 bases remaining between them. Germline values: CDR1 SGDLS, CDR2 YYNGEE. The CDR3 contains 15 residues. DNA of the CDR3: TGTGCCAGCAGCCCCCCCGGGACTCAGTACAATGAGCAGTTCTTC. Translated, it gives CASSPPGTQYNEQFF.

The chain couples TRBV19 to TRBJ1-1; D remains ambiguous. Trimming stripped 4 bases from V and 5 bases from J, with 11 bases between. Germline V lookup: CDR1 LNHDA, CDR2 SQIVND (reference sequence). The CDR3 runs 13 residues. The CDR3 region is CASSTHLGTEAFF. The CDR3 bases are TGTGCCAGTAGTACCCACCTCGGTACTGAAGCTTTCTTT.

The gene calls are TRBV20-1 and TRBJ2-5; D possibly corresponds to TRBD2 (6 bases). This CDR3 has 11 residues. The V end lost 4 bases, the J end lost 9 bases, and 12 bases lay between the germline ends. Germline values: CDR1 DFQATT, CDR2 SNEGSKA (reference sequence). CDR3 sequence reads: CSAIYAGPQYF. The CDR3, as DNA: TGCAGTGCTATTTATGCGGGGCCCCAGTACTTC.

The chain joins TRBV7-6 to TRBJ2-7; 11 nucleotides line up with TRBD2. The CDR3 is 19 residues long. The J segment lost 1 base and the V segment lost 1 base, leaving 12 bases of the junction unmatched. Per the germline V gene, CDR1 is SGHVS and CDR2 is FNYEAQ. The DNA of the CDR3 is TGTGCCAGCAGCTTAGTGGTATTACTAGCGGGAGTCGAGTCCTACGAGCAGTACTTC. Translation gives CASSLVVLLAGVESYEQYF.

The rearrangement uses TRBV18 and TRBJ2-7, with D possibly being TRBD1 (6 bases). The CDR3 runs 13 residues. Germline CDR1 and CDR2: KGHSH and LQKENI. Between the trimmed V and J ends, which lost 2 bases and 7 bases, there was a span of 12 bases. The CDR3 reads CASSPRAGEEQYF. The CDR3 coding sequence is TGTGCCAGCTCACCAAGGGCAGGGGAGGAGCAGTACTTC.

This clone was counted only a few times. V gene TRBV7-2 combines with J gene TRBJ1-5; tentatively, D is TRBD1 (6 bases). From germline, CDR1 is SGHTA and CDR2 FQGNSA. The germline V and J ends were trimmed by 1 base and 2 bases, with 12 bases remaining between them. This CDR3 contains 16 residues. CDR3 region: CASSLVRGSGNQPQHF. The CDR3 DNA reads TGTGCCAGCAGCTTAGTTAGGGGGAGCGGCAATCAGCCCCAGCATTTT. Full variable domain (remainder filled in from reference TRBV7-2 and TRBJ1-5): GAGVSQSPSNKVTEKGKDVELRCDPISGHTALYWYRQSLGQGLEFLIYFQGNSAPDKSGLPSDRFSAERTGGSVSTLTIQRTQQEDSAVYLCASSLVRGSGNQPQHFGDGTRLSIL.

This clone was recorded once. The chain has TRBV30 and TRBJ1-2; TRBD1 agrees at 7 bases. The CDR3 runs 13 residues. Trimming cost V 2 bases and J 7 bases; bases outside gene matches: 7. Germline V lookup: CDR1 GTSNPN, CDR2 SVGIG (reference sequence). For the CDR3, the DNA is TGTGCCTGGAGTTTCGGGACAGTCGGTGGCTACACCTTC. Translation: CAWSFGTVGGYTF.

This clone was observed a handful of times. J is TRBJ2-1 and V is TRBV19; TRBD2 matches 9 bases. V lost 4 bases and J lost 5; bases outside the gene matches: 9. From germline, CDR1 is LNHDA and CDR2 SQIVND (reference sequence). This CDR3 has 16 residues. CDR3 DNA sequence: TGTGCCAGTAGTAATAGAGGCGGGAGGGCCAACAATGAGCAGTTCTTC. Encoded protein: CASSNRGGRANNEQFF. The full variable domain, completed using reference TRBV19 and TRBJ2-1, is DGGITQSPKYLFRKEGQNVTLSCEQNLNHDAMYWYRQDPGQGLRLIYYSQIVNDFQKGDIAEGYSVSREKKESFPLTVTSAQKNPTAFYLCASSNRGGRANNEQFFGPGTRLTVL.

Turning to this clone: The junction does not match germline at one end; this may be a read error. The chain employs TRBV6-2 or TRBV6-3 and TRBJ2-1; weak D call: TRBD1 (6 bases). The CDR3 contains 12 residues. In germline, CDR1 is MNHEY, CDR2 SVGEGT. The CDR3 sequence: CASSYARGPILF. The CDR3 DNA follows: TGTGCCAGCAGTTACGCCAGGGGCCCGATTCTCTTC.

The V call is TRBV5-1, the J call TRBJ2-7; D may be TRBD2 (5 bases). The germline gives CDR1 SGHRS, CDR2 YFSETQ. V was pared by 0 bases and J by 7 bases, with 17 bases between. The CDR3 runs to 15 residues. The DNA of the CDR3 is TGCGCCAGCAGCTTGGATCGGGCTCCCGGGGAGGAGCAGTACTTC. It encodes CASSLDRAPGEEQYF. The complete variable domain, with remaining parts taken from reference TRBV5-1 and TRBJ2-7, reads KAGVTQTPRYLIKTRGQQVTLSCSPISGHRSVSWYQQTPGQGLQFLFEYFSETQRNKGNFPGRFSGRQFSNSRSEMNVSTLELGDSALYLCASSLDRAPGEEQYFGPGTRLTVT.

The genes are TRBV2 and TRBJ2-1; D not certain. The CDR3 spans 13 residues. Trimming left V 0 bases short and J 10 bases short, with 10 bases between. Germline V gene lookup returns CDR1 SNHLY and CDR2 FYNNEI. This chain's CDR3 is CASSEARGGEQFF. As DNA, the CDR3 is TGTGCCAGCAGTGAAGCGCGCGGTGGCGAGCAGTTCTTC.

V gene TRBV12-3 or TRBV12-4 combines with J gene TRBJ2-7; 7 bases are shared with TRBD1. The CDR3 runs to 13 residues. The J segment lost 2 bases and the V segment lost 6 bases, leaving 4 bases of the junction unmatched. CDR3 sequence (DNA): TGTGCCAGCAGACACAGGGGCCCCTACGAGCAGTACTTC. Translated, it gives CASRHRGPYEQYF.